This T cell receptor beta chain was identified in a study of cytomegalovirus exposure and HLA in healthy donors. Concerning this clone: Its antigen remains unknown.

General study findings and limits: In an earlier analysis, in approximately 630 donors, most V segments appeared productive either ~87% or ~30% of the time. Researchers reported in a later analysis that a missense DCLRE1C variant was tied to TCR beta V- and J-gene trimming. Indistinguishable V segments, including TRBV6-2 and TRBV6-3, were excluded.

Vbeta (60) and Jbeta (13) primers were used in the PCR. TCRdb's copy holds only in-frame clones and misses some; the assay was immunoSEQ multiplex PCR. The sample lists tens of thousands of clones, 80% seen once, with around 6% in the top ten. All donors participated as healthy donors of bone marrow. Germline CDR1 SGHRS, CDR2 YFSETQ. V shed 4 bases and J shed 2 bases, with 18 bases lying between them. This CDR3 has 17 residues. This sequence was found in a male donor in good health and CMV-seronegative. V usage is TRBV5-1 and J usage is TRBJ1-4, with a weak D call TRBD1 (5 bases). The sequencing sample was made of PBMCs. CDR3 loop: CASSPGPGRGTNEKLFF. CDR3 bases: TGCGCCAGCAGCCCAGGACCAGGGCGGGGGACTAATGAAAAACTGTTTTTT. The complete variable domain, with remaining parts taken from reference TRBV5-1 and TRBJ1-4, reads KAGVTQTPRYLIKTRGQQVTLSCSPISGHRSVSWYQQTPGQGLQFLFEYFSETQRNKGNFPGRFSGRQFSNSRSEMNVSTLELGDSALYLCASSPGPGRGTNEKLFFGSGTQLSVL.